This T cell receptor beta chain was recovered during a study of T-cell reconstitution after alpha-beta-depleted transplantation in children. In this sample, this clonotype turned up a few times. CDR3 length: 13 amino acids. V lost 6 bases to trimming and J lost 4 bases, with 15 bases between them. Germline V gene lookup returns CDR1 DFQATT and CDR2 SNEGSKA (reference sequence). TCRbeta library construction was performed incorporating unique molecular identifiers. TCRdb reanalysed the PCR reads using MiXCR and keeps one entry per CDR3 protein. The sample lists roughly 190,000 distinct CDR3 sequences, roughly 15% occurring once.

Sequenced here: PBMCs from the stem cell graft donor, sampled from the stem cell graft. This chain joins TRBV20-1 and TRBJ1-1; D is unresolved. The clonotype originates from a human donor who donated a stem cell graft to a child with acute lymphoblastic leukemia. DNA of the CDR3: TGCAGTGCGGACGACACTCCAGCCACTGAAGCTTTCTTT. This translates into CSADDTPATEAFF.